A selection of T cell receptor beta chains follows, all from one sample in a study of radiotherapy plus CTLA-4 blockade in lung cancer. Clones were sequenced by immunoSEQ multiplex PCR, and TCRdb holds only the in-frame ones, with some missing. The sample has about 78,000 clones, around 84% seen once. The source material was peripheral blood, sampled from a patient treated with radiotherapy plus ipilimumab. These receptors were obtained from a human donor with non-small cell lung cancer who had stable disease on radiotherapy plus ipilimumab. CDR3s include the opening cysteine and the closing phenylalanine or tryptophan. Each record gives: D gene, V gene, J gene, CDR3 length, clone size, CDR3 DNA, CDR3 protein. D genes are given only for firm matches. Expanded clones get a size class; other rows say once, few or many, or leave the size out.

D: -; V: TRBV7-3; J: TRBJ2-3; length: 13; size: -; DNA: TGTGCCAGCAGCAGGGACCGGGTAGATACGCAGTATTTT; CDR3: CASSRDRVDTQYF
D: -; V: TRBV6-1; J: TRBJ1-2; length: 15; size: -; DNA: TGTGCCAGCACGCTAAACCCGGGAATCGACTATGGCTACACCTTC; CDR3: CASTLNPGIDYGYTF
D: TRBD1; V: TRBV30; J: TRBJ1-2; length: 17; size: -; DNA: TGTGCCTGGAGGACAGGGCTAGGTCTAGGGACTAACTATGGCTACACCTTC; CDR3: CAWRTGLGLGTNYGYTF
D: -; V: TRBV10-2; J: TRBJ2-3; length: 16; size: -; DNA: TGCGCCAGCAGTGAGTCAGGAGGATTTAGCACAGATACGCAGTATTTT; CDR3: CASSESGGFSTDTQYF
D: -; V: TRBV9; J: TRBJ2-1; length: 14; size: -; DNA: TGTGCCAGCAGCGTAGTCGGGAGTGGGAATGAGCAGTTCTTC; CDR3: CASSVVGSGNEQFF
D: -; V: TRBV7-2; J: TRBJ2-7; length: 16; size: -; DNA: TGTGCCAGCACCTCCCAACCAAACAGGGATGCCTACGAGCAGTACTTC; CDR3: CASTSQPNRDAYEQYF
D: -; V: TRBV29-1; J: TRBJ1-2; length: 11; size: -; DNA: TGCAGCGTAAGTGGCAACTATGGCTACACCTTC; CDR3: CSVSGNYGYTF
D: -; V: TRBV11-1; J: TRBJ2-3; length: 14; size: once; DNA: TGTGCCAGCAGCTTACGCAGGCTCACAGATACGCAGTATTTT; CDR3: CASSLRRLTDTQYF
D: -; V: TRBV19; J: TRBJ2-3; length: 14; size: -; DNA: TGTGCCAGTAGTAAGGGGGGGACCACAGATACGCAGTATTTT; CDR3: CASSKGGTTDTQYF
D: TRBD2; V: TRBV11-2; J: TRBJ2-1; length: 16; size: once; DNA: TGTGCCAGCAGCTATCCGGGACTAGCGACCTACAATGAGCAGTTCTTC; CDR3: CASSYPGLATYNEQFF
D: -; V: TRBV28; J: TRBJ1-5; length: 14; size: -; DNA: TGTGCCAGCAGTTTTGTCGGGGTTAATCAGCCCCAGCATTTT; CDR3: CASSFVGVNQPQHF
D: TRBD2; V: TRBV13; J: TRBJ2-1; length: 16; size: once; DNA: TGTGCCAGCAGCCCTCCGCCGGGAGGGCGGTACAATGAGCAGTTCTTC; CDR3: CASSPPPGGRYNEQFF
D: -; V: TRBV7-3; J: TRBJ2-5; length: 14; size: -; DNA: TGTGCCAGCAGCTTAAGAACAGGGCGAGAGACCCAGTACTTC; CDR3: CASSLRTGRETQYF
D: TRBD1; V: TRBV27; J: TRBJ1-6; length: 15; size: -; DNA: TGTGCCAGCAGTGGATGGGGACAGAGTAATTCACCCCTCCACTTT; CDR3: CASSGWGQSNSPLHF
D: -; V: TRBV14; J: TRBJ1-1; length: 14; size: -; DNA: TGTGCCAGCAGCCAAGATAGTGGTTGGTCTGAAGCTTTCTTT; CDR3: CASSQDSGWSEAFF
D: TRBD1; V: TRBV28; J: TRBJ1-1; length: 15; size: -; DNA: TGTGCCAGCAGAGTCCCGGGACAGTCGAACACTGAAGCTTTCTTT; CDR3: CASRVPGQSNTEAFF
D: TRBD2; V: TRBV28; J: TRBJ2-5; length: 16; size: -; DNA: TGTGCCAGCAGTTCTGCTAGCGGGAGGATGTACGTGGAGCAGTACTTC; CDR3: CASSSASGRMYVEQYF
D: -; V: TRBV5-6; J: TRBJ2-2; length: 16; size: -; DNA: TGTGCCAGCAGCCTTCGTGCAATCAGGAAGACCGGGGAGCTGTTTTTT; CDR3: CASSLRAIRKTGELFF
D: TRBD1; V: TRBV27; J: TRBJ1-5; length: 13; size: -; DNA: TGTGCCAGCAGTTTCAGGGGGCATCAGCCCCAGCATTTT; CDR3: CASSFRGHQPQHF
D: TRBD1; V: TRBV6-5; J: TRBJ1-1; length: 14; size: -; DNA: TGTGCCAGCAGTTACGGACAGGGGAATTCCGAAGCTTTCTTT; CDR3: CASSYGQGNSEAFF
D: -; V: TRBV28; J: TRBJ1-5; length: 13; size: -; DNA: TGTGCCAGCAGTATCCGACCCCCACAGCCCCAGCATTTT; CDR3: CASSIRPPQPQHF
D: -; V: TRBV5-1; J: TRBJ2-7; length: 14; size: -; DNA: TGCGCCAGCAGCTTGGAGGCGGTCTCCTACGAGCAGTACTTC; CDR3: CASSLEAVSYEQYF
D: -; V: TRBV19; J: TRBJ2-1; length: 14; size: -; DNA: TGTGCCAGTAGTAAGGCCGGGGGTTACAATGAGCAGTTCTTC; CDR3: CASSKAGGYNEQFF
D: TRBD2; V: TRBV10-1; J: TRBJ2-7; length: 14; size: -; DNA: TGCGCCAGCAGTGGGCCGCTAGCGGGAGTTGAGCAGTACTTC; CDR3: CASSGPLAGVEQYF
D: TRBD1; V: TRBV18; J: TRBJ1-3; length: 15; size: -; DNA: TGTGCCAGCTCACCGCGGACAGGGGGCGGAAACACCATATATTTT; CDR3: CASSPRTGGGNTIYF
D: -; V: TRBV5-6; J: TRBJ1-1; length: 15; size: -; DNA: TGTGCCAGCAAAAAGACAGTGGGGATGAACACTGAAGCTTTCTTT; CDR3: CASKKTVGMNTEAFF
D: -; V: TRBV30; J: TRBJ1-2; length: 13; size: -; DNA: TGTGCCTGGAGAACTGGATCCTATGGGGGCTACACCTTC; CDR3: CAWRTGSYGGYTF
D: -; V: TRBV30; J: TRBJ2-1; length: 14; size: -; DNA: TGTGCCTGGAGTGAGGGTATTACGGGAGATGAGCAGTTCTTC; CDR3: CAWSEGITGDEQFF
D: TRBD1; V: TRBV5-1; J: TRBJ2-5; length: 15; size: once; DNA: TGCGCTACGAGGGACAGGGACCTATCAGGAGAGACCCAGTACTTC; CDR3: CATRDRDLSGETQYF
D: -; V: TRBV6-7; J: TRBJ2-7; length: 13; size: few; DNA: TGTGCCAGCAGTTACGGGGGTTCCTACGAGCAGTACTTC; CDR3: CASSYGGSYEQYF
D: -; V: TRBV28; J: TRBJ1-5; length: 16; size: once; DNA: TGTGCCAGCAGTTTAGAGTCAGGGTATAGCAATCAGCCCCAGCATTTT; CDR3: CASSLESGYSNQPQHF